The rows below give T cell receptor beta chains drawn from one sample of a study of cytomegalovirus exposure and HLA in healthy donors. Sequenced by immunoSEQ multiplex PCR; TCRdb stores in-frame clones only, minus some. The data contain under 200,000 clones, 84% of them singletons. The sequenced sample was PBMCs. The receptors stem from a woman in her 50s in good health and CMV-seropositive. Each CDR3 is given with its conserved first and last residue. The order of the fields is V gene, D gene, J gene, clone size, CDR3 protein, CDR3 DNA. The D gene is left open where the match is weak. Clone sizes are given selectively: once, few, many, or a class where the clone is expanded.

>TRBV15|TRBD1|TRBJ1-6|.
CATSRDGRGLSPLHF
TGTGCCACCAGCAGAGATGGCAGGGGGCTTTCACCCCTCCACTTT
>TRBV7-9|.|TRBJ2-3|.
CASSSRAQGADTQYF
TGTGCCAGCAGCTCCCGGGCGCAAGGGGCAGATACGCAGTATTTT
>TRBV27|TRBD1|TRBJ2-1|.
CASSTPGQVEEQFF
TGTGCCAGCAGTACCCCCGGACAGGTTGAGGAGCAGTTCTTC
>TRBV4-3|TRBD1|TRBJ1-2|.
CASSPDRNYGYTF
TGCGCCAGCAGCCCGGACAGGAACTATGGCTACACCTTC
>TRBV11-3|TRBD1|TRBJ1-6|.
CASSQGEGNSPLHF
TGTGCCAGCAGCCAGGGGGAAGGTAATTCACCCCTCCACTTT
>TRBV18|TRBD1|TRBJ2-5|.
CASSPGQAAETQYF
TGTGCCAGCTCACCGGGACAGGCGGCAGAGACCCAGTACTTC
>TRBV7-3|TRBD2|TRBJ2-3|.
CASSQSGGAADTQYF
TGTGCCAGCAGCCAAAGCGGGGGGGCAGCAGATACGCAGTATTTT
>TRBV7-9|TRBD1|TRBJ1-3|.
CASSGGGTSSGNTIYF
TGTGCCAGCAGCGGAGGGGGCACTAGCTCTGGAAACACCATATATTTT
>TRBV7-8|TRBD2|TRBJ2-5|few
CASSLGGGAETQYF
TGTGCCAGCAGCTTGGGCGGGGGGGCCGAGACCCAGTACTTC
>TRBV15|TRBD1|TRBJ1-2|.
CATSPSGTGSNYGYTF
TGTGCCACCAGCCCTTCCGGGACAGGAAGTAACTATGGCTACACCTTC
>TRBV5-4|TRBD2|TRBJ2-2|.
CASSADGGGPNTGELFF
TGTGCCAGCAGCGCAGACGGCGGGGGGCCTAACACCGGGGAGCTGTTTTTT
>TRBV4-3|.|TRBJ2-3|once
CASSPTGAGADTQYF
TGCGCCAGCAGCCCGACAGGGGCGGGAGCAGATACGCAGTATTTT
>TRBV5-6|.|TRBJ1-6|.
CASSSQGYSPLHF
TGTGCCAGCAGCTCACAGGGTTATTCACCCCTCCACTTT
>TRBV5-1|.|TRBJ2-6|few
CASTDGTYSSGANVLTF
TGCGCCAGCACGGACGGGACATATTCATCTGGGGCCAACGTCCTGACTTTC
>TRBV28|.|TRBJ1-1|.
CASSRPGPYFEAFF
TGTGCCAGCAGCAGACCAGGGCCCTACTTTGAAGCTTTCTTT
>TRBV28|TRBD1|TRBJ1-5|.
CASSKTGGRNQPQHF
TGTGCCAGCAGCAAGACAGGGGGCCGGAATCAGCCCCAGCATTTT